The clone carrying this T cell receptor beta chain was found a few times. Its antigen is as yet unknown. The junction and the germline gene differ at one end; a read error may be behind it. The source of the sample is a study of tumor and adjacent non-tumor tissue in lung cancer. Study-level information: On average, productive TCRbeta reads reached 4 million to 5 million per sample.

The library came from three nested PCR rounds adapted from ARM-PCR protocols. Using its own MiXCR run on the multiplex PCR reads, TCRdb lists one record per CDR3 protein. The sample yields about 68,000 distinct CDR3 sequences, 60% seen once. This CDR3 comprises 15 residues. Study observations and caveats: Patients with more diverse tumor TCRs had worse survival. Top 100 clones took a larger repertoire share in normal lung.

This sample's RNA came from whole unsorted tissue. The V gene is TRBV12-3 or TRBV12-4, the J gene TRBJ2-7; perhaps TRBD1 as D (5 bases). Sequenced input: lung tumor tissue. The clonotype was recovered from a man aged 50 to 59 with non-small cell lung cancer. CDR3 protein: CASSFKAGPSYEQYF. CDR3 nucleotide sequence: TGTGCCAGTAGTTTTAAGGCAGGGCCCTCCTACGAGCAGTACTTC.